This T cell receptor beta chain was recorded in a study of patients and donors after allogeneic stem cell transplantation. CDR3 length: 15 amino acids. Germline V gives CDR1 ENHRY, CDR2 SYGVKD. Trimming removed 0 bases from V and 0 bases from J, with 7 bases in between. This clonotype has a handful of counts. TCRdb recomputed calls from the RT-PCR reads with MiXCR, one row per CDR3 protein. The table records around 31,000 distinct CDR3 sequences, about 6.5% of them present only once. The sequence came from a human donor who was either an allogeneic HSCT recipient or a stem cell or donor lymphocyte infusion donor (not recorded which). It is not recorded whose cells these are; they may come from a transplant donor. V and J are TRBV10-3 and TRBJ2-3; D unclear. Sequenced sample: blood, either unsorted or a sorted T cell fraction (not recorded which). CDR3 sequence: CAISESAASTDTQYF. The CDR3 DNA follows: TGTGCCATCAGTGAGTCGGCCGCCAGCACAGATACGCAGTATTTT.